These 32 T cell receptor beta chains share one sample of origin, sequenced in a study of cytomegalovirus exposure and HLA in healthy donors (dated by TCRdb to about 2017). Libraries were prepared through the immunoSEQ multiplex PCR assay. The multiplex PCR relied on a mix of 60 forward primers for TCR Vbeta segments and 13 reverse primers for TCR Jbeta segments. Imported from immuneACCESS, the table was reduced by TCRdb to in-frame sequences with V and J called. These copies leave out some clones; in studies compared against another copy, an unresolved V gene accounts for under half, and the cause of the remainder is not known. The sample's table lists a count of around 65,000 clones. 15% to 20% of the sample is held by the ten biggest clonotypes. The sequencing input was PBMCs. The receptors shown here come from a boy aged 5-17 years in good health and CMV-seronegative.

The gene calls are TRBV4-2 and TRBJ2-1; 9 nucleotides align to TRBD2. This CDR3 is 16 amino acids long. The germline V gene has CDR1 LGHNA and CDR2 YNFKEQ. With 0 bases clipped from V and 5 bases from J, the junction kept 5 bases outside the gene matches. The CDR3 here is CASSQDPSGGNNEQFF. The CDR3 DNA sequence: TGTGCCAGCAGCCAAGACCCAAGCGGGGGGAACAATGAGCAGTTCTTC.

The V gene is TRBV4-2, the J gene TRBJ1-2, with D possibly being TRBD1 (5 bases). The CDR3 has 15 residues. The V end lost 3 bases, the J end lost 2 bases, and 13 bases lay between the germline ends. Germline V gives CDR1 LGHNA, CDR2 YNFKEQ. For the CDR3, the DNA is TGTGCCAGCAGCCAGGAACCTGGGGCCAACTATGGCTACACCTTC. Translated, it gives CASSQEPGANYGYTF.

The V gene is TRBV6-5, the J gene TRBJ1-2; 8 nucleotides line up with TRBD1. The CDR3 contains 16 residues. Per germline, CDR1 MNHEY and CDR2 SVGAGI. The junction had 3 bases not matched to a gene; V was cut back by 0 bases and J by 0 bases. CDR3 sequence: CASSYSTGAPNYGYTF. CDR3 nucleotides: TGTGCCAGCAGTTACTCGACAGGGGCACCTAACTATGGCTACACCTTC.

A remark on this clone: Different DNA sequences within this sample yield the same CDR3. This chain links TRBV11-2 with TRBJ2-7; 7 nucleotides line up with TRBD1. CDR3 length: 13 residues. Germline lookup yields CDR1 SGHAT and CDR2 FQNNGV. V shed 5 bases, J shed 3 bases, and the junction held 4 bases outside the gene matches. CDR3 DNA sequence: TGTGCCAGCAGCCCAGGACAGGTCTACGAGCAGTACTTC. This gives the protein CASSPGQVYEQYF.

V is TRBV5-6 and J is TRBJ2-7; tentatively, D is TRBD1 (5 bases). CDR3 length: 16 residues. V gave up 2 bases and J gave up 5 bases, with 20 bases separating them. Per germline, CDR1 SGHDT and CDR2 YYEEEE. The CDR3: CASSLQDNSQFNEQYF. CDR3 bases: TGTGCCAGCAGCTTACAGGACAATTCTCAGTTTAACGAGCAGTACTTC. The entire variable domain, with the rest obtained from reference TRBV5-6 and TRBJ2-7, is as follows: DAGVTQSPTHLIKTRGQQVTLRCSPKSGHDTVSWYQQALGQGPQFIFQYYEEEERQRGNFPDRFSGHQFPNYSSELNVNALLLGDSALYLCASSLQDNSQFNEQYFGPGTRLTVT.

The chain combines TRBV11-3 with TRBJ1-1; 11 nucleotides match TRBD1. Germline values: CDR1 SGHNT, CDR2 YENEEA. Germline trimming cut 3 bases from V and 2 bases from J; bases unmatched to any gene: 8. The CDR3 consists of 17 residues. DNA of the CDR3: TGTGCCAGCAGCTTGGGTTCGGGACAGGGGGTTAACACTGAAGCTTTCTTT. This gives the protein CASSLGSGQGVNTEAFF.

The V and J genes are TRBV6-4 and TRBJ2-5; D possibly corresponds to TRBD1 (6 bases). The germline CDR1 and CDR2 sequences are MRHNA and SNTAGT. The CDR3 loop spans 15 amino acids. The V end was cut by 2 bases, the J end by 2 bases, with 12 bases between. CDR3 sequence reads: CASSDRPGAQETQYF. DNA for the CDR3: TGTGCCAGCAGTGACCGACCAGGGGCACAAGAGACCCAGTACTTC.

V and J are TRBV6-1 and TRBJ1-5, with a weak D call TRBD1 (6 bases). This CDR3 is 14 amino acids long. Trimming took 3 bases from V and 5 from J, leaving 11 bases between them. The germline CDR1 and CDR2 sequences are MNHNS and SASEGT. CDR3 loop: CASSDRGQYQPQHF. For the CDR3, the DNA is TGTGCCAGCAGTGATCGTGGACAGTATCAGCCCCAGCATTTT.

In DNA form, the CDR3 reads TGTGCCAGCAGATCGACTAGCGGGAGAACCGGGGAGCTGTTTTTT. It is translated as CASRSTSGRTGELFF. This sequence joins TRBV5-8 and TRBJ2-2; TRBD2 agrees at 12 bases. Germline V CDR1 and CDR2: SGHTS, YDEGEE. CDR3 length: 15 residues. The V and J ends lost 5 bases and 5 bases, in that order; junction bases with no gene match: 4.

The chain is built from TRBV5-1 and TRBJ2-5, with 7 bases identical to TRBD1. The CDR3 sequence is 13 residues long. CDR1 SGHRS and CDR2 YFSETQ come from the germline V gene. The J segment lost 3 bases and the V segment lost 2 bases, leaving 1 base of the junction unmatched. The chain's CDR3 is CASSFQGEETQYF. CDR3 in DNA: TGCGCCAGCAGCTTCCAGGGGGAAGAGACCCAGTACTTC.

This chain links TRBV5-4 with TRBJ2-7, with 12 bases identical to TRBD2. CDR1 and CDR2 from the germline V gene are SGHNT and YYREEE (reference sequence). The ends lost 0 bases at V and 0 bases at J; junction bases unmatched: 7. The CDR3 consists of 18 residues. CDR3 sequence: CASSLASGGALGSYEQYF. CDR3 DNA: TGTGCCAGCAGCTTGGCTAGCGGGGGGGCTTTAGGCTCCTACGAGCAGTACTTC. The variable domain in full, completed from reference TRBV5-4 and TRBJ2-7, reads ETGVTQSPTHLIKTRGQQVTLRCSSQSGHNTVSWYQQALGQGPQFIFQYYREEENGRGNFPPRFSGLQFPNYSSELNVNALELDDSALYLCASSLASGGALGSYEQYFGPGTRLTVT.

The genes are TRBV28 and TRBJ1-1; D uncertain. With 5 bases removed from V and 6 bases from J, the gap between germline ends came to 13 bases. Germline V gives CDR1 MDHEN, CDR2 SYDVKM. CDR3 length: 13 amino acids. CDR3 in DNA: TGTGCCAGCAGTGACTCGGGTTACGCTGAAGCTTTCTTT. Amino acid sequence: CASSDSGYAEAFF.

The chain uses TRBV5-6 and TRBJ2-3; 9 bases are a match to TRBD2. J lost 7 bases, V lost 4 bases, and 7 bases had no gene match. CDR1 is SGHDT, CDR2 YYEEEE, per germline. The CDR3 covers 14 residues. In DNA form, the CDR3 reads TGTGCCAGCAGCCCCGCGGGGGGGCCGCATACGCAGTATTTT. The encoded protein is CASSPAGGPHTQYF.

This chain uses TRBV4-2 with TRBJ2-1; the D is unclear. There are 13 residues in the CDR3. V lost 11 bases and J lost 3, with 14 bases in between. Looked up from germline, CDR1 is LGHNA and CDR2 is YNFKEQ. The CDR3: CAFGWSLYNEQFF. The CDR3 nucleotides are TGTGCCTTTGGGTGGAGCCTCTACAATGAGCAGTTCTTC.

The rearrangement uses TRBV20-1 and TRBJ1-1; D remains ambiguous. The CDR3 consists of 10 residues. Germline V CDR1 and CDR2: DFQATT, SNEGSKA (reference sequence). V was shortened by 5 bases and J by 8 bases, with 9 bases between the two germline ends. Here the CDR3 DNA reads TGCAGTGCTTTCTTGGCAGAAGCTTTCTTT. Translating gives CSAFLAEAFF.

This chain links TRBV2 with TRBJ1-4, with D unclear. Trimming shortened V by 2 bases and J by 7 bases, and 8 bases separated the two germline ends. The CDR3 contains 13 residues. The V gene's germline CDR1 is SNHLY and CDR2 FYNNEI. The CDR3 nucleotides read TGTGCCAGCAGTGAAAGTGAGGGTGAAAAACTGTTTTTT. Protein: CASSESEGEKLFF.

The chain links TRBV27 to TRBJ1-2; 8 bases agree with TRBD1. Germline lookup yields CDR1 MNHEY and CDR2 SMNVEV (reference sequence). J lost 6 bases, V lost 3 bases, and 9 bases had no gene match. CDR3 length equals 15 residues. The CDR3 sequence: CASSFLGRGRDGYTF. The CDR3 nucleotides read TGTGCCAGCAGTTTTCTGGGCAGGGGGCGCGATGGCTACACCTTC.

The CDR3 here is CASSSGQGNSPLHF. For the CDR3, the DNA is TGTGCCAGCAGTTCGGGACAGGGAAATTCACCCCTCCACTTT. This chain connects TRBV6-5 to TRBJ1-6; 9 bases are shared with TRBD1. Per germline, CDR1 MNHEY and CDR2 SVGAGI. Unmatched junction bases numbered 2, after V lost 4 bases and J lost 7 bases. CDR3 length: 14 residues.

This chain links TRBV4-1 with TRBJ1-2, with 8 bases aligning to TRBD1. The V segment lost 0 bases and the J segment 8 bases; nucleotides outside the gene matches: 8. Germline loops: CDR1 MGHRA, CDR2 YSYEKL. The CDR3 loop spans 15 amino acids. The CDR3 sequence: CASSQEADRVGGYTF. Here the CDR3 DNA reads TGCGCCAGCAGCCAAGAAGCGGACAGGGTAGGAGGCTACACCTTC.

The rearrangement uses TRBV19 and TRBJ2-1; 8 positions match TRBD1. The CDR3 spans 16 residues. Per the germline V gene, CDR1 is LNHDA and CDR2 is SQIVND (reference sequence). The trim removed 1 base at V and 9 bases at J, leaving 11 bases unmatched. The CDR3 here is CASSIVGTGLSGEQFF. In nucleotides, the CDR3 is TGTGCCAGTAGTATAGTCGGGACAGGACTCTCTGGTGAGCAGTTCTTC.

V is TRBV28 and J is TRBJ1-2, with D unresolved. In germline, CDR1 is MDHEN, CDR2 SYDVKM. The CDR3 sequence is 13 residues long. V was clipped by 8 bases and J by 5 bases, with 15 bases between them. This CDR3 is CASLLEGGYGYTF. For the CDR3, the DNA is TGTGCCAGCCTCCTTGAGGGAGGATATGGCTACACCTTC.

Notes on this clone: At one of its ends the junction is not consistent with the germline gene, which may arise from a read error. The genes are TRBV11-3 and TRBJ2-7; 8 bases map to TRBD1. Germline V lookup: CDR1 SGHNT, CDR2 YENEEA. CDR3 length: 15 amino acids. CDR3 amino acids: CASSLETGDNYEQYF. The DNA for the CDR3 is TGTGCCAGCAGCCTAGAGACAGGGGATAATTACGAGCAGTACTTC.

This chain connects TRBV5-6 to TRBJ1-5; TRBD1 matches at 7 bases. After removal of 0 bases from V and 2 bases from J, the junction contained 5 bases not matched to a gene. The CDR3 consists of 16 residues. Germline V gene sequence: CDR1 SGHDT, CDR2 YYEEEE. The CDR3 region is CASSLGGQSRNQPQHF. In DNA form, the CDR3 reads TGTGCCAGCAGCTTGGGGGGACAGTCCCGCAATCAGCCCCAGCATTTT.

V is TRBV5-1 and J is TRBJ1-2; weak D call: TRBD1 (5 bases). V was trimmed by 0 bases and J by 1 base, leaving 10 bases between them. The germline gives CDR1 SGHRS, CDR2 YFSETQ. The CDR3 length is 15 residues. CDR3 sequence (DNA): TGCGCCAGCAGCTTGGACAGGCCGCTTAACTATGGCTACACCTTC. Translating gives CASSLDRPLNYGYTF. Full variable domain (missing parts from reference TRBV5-1 and TRBJ1-2): KAGVTQTPRYLIKTRGQQVTLSCSPISGHRSVSWYQQTPGQGLQFLFEYFSETQRNKGNFPGRFSGRQFSNSRSEMNVSTLELGDSALYLCASSLDRPLNYGYTFGSGTRLTVV.

The chain carries TRBV5-1 and TRBJ1-5, with D possibly TRBD1 on 5 matching bases. Germline CDR1 SGHRS, CDR2 YFSETQ. The V end lost 0 bases, the J end lost 3 bases, and 13 bases lay between the germline ends. The CDR3 is 16 amino acids. The chain's CDR3 is CASSLEAGRDNQPQHF. The CDR3 nucleotides are TGCGCCAGCAGCTTGGAGGCAGGGCGAGACAATCAGCCCCAGCATTTT.

V is TRBV19 and J is TRBJ2-7, with D perhaps matching TRBD2 (6 bases). This CDR3 has 11 residues. Germline assignment: CDR1 LNHDA and CDR2 SQIVND (reference sequence). CDR3 DNA sequence: TGTGCTAGCGGTTTCTCCTACGAGCAGTACTTC. It codes for CASGFSYEQYF.

V usage is TRBV30 and J usage is TRBJ2-2; 8 bases match TRBD2. The junction had 6 bases not matched to a gene; V was cut back by 7 bases and J by 5 bases. Germline CDR1 is GTSNPN and CDR2 is SVGIG (reference sequence). This CDR3 is built from 13 residues. The CDR3 spells CALGRGDTGELFF. The CDR3 nucleotides are TGTGCCTTGGGGCGGGGGGATACCGGGGAGCTGTTTTTT. The full variable domain, with the rest looked up from reference TRBV30 and TRBJ2-2, is SQTIHQWPATLVQPVGSPLSLECTVEGTSNPNLYWYRQAAGRGLQLLFYSVGIGQISSEVPQNLSASRPQDRQFILSSKKLLLSDSGFYLCALGRGDTGELFFGEGSRLTVL.

The chain carries TRBV19 and TRBJ1-1, with TRBD1 matching 7 bases. Germline trimming cut 3 bases from V and 3 bases from J; bases unmatched to any gene: 1. The length of the CDR3 is 13 residues. Germline-derived CDR1 and CDR2 are LNHDA and SQIVND (reference sequence). CDR3 DNA: TGTGCCAGTAGTATGCAGGGGGACACTGAAGCTTTCTTT. Protein product: CASSMQGDTEAFF.

V gene TRBV28 combines with J gene TRBJ2-7, with 12 nucleotides matching TRBD2. The CDR3 runs 16 residues. V trimming: 7 bases; J trimming: 3 bases; junction bases outside the gene matches: 10. The germline gives CDR1 MDHEN, CDR2 SYDVKM. CDR3 sequence: CASTQSGLAGNYEQYF. The CDR3 region has the DNA TGTGCCAGCACTCAGAGCGGACTAGCGGGGAACTACGAGCAGTACTTC.

This rearrangement joins TRBV10-1 to TRBJ2-1; a weak D match, TRBD2 (7 bases). Trimming pared 5 bases from V and 2 bases from J, leaving 19 bases between. The germline V gene encodes CDR1 WNHNN and CDR2 SYGVQD (reference sequence). This CDR3 is built from 17 residues. DNA for the CDR3: TGCGCCAGCAGTCCGCTGGGCGGGGGCCGGACCTACAATGAGCAGTTCTTC. It is translated as CASSPLGGGRTYNEQFF.

The rearrangement links TRBV9 to TRBJ2-6, with D possibly matching TRBD2 (6 bases). The CDR3 loop spans 15 amino acids. The germline V gene has CDR1 SGDLS and CDR2 YYNGEE. V gave up 4 bases and J gave up 3 bases, with 11 bases separating them. CDR3 in amino acids: CASSPGDHGANVLTF. CDR3 in DNA: TGTGCCAGCAGCCCGGGGGACCATGGGGCCAACGTCCTGACTTTC. The complete variable domain, with remaining parts taken from reference TRBV9 and TRBJ2-6, reads DSGVTQTPKHLITATGQRVTLRCSPRSGDLSVYWYQQSLDQGLQFLIQYYNGEERAKGNILERFSAQQFPDLHSELNLSSLELGDSALYFCASSPGDHGANVLTFGAGSRLTVL.

The chain uses TRBV9 and TRBJ2-7; perhaps TRBD1 as D (5 bases). V gave up 4 bases and J gave up 0 bases, with 8 bases separating them. Germline V gene data show CDR1 as SGDLS and CDR2 as YYNGEE. The CDR3 has 13 amino acids. The CDR3 loop reads CASSPRASYEQYF. The CDR3 nucleotides read TGTGCCAGCAGCCCCAGGGCCTCCTACGAGCAGTACTTC.